Each of the 9 T cell receptor beta chains below was sequenced from the same sample in a study of blood T cell repertoires in COVID-19 (TCRdb year 2020). The library was built by means of the immunoSEQ multiplex PCR assay. Held by TCRdb, this immuneACCESS table contains in-frame sequences only and omits some clones. Under half of the omission traces to an unresolved V gene where checked; the cause of the rest is unknown. For this sample the table gives hundreds of thousands of clones, of which about 80% were detected only once. The leading ten clones occupy around 9.6% of the sample. Sequences were obtained from peripheral blood. The receptors come from a woman of 80 years or more with acute or convalescent COVID-19.

The chain couples TRBV11-3 to TRBJ2-5; the D gene is possibly TRBD2 (6 bases). Germline-derived CDR1 and CDR2 are SGHNT and YENEEA. CDR3 length: 13 residues. The V and J ends lost 1 base and 7 bases respectively, with 10 bases between them. The CDR3 nucleotides are TGTGCCAGCAGCTTAGTGCCGGAGGGGACCCAGTACTTC. Translating it yields CASSLVPEGTQYF.

The sample holds a few counts of this clone. The rearrangement joins TRBV6-2 or TRBV6-3 to TRBJ2-5; 11 nucleotides match TRBD2. Looked up from germline, CDR1 is MNHEY and CDR2 is SVGEGT. V shed 5 bases, J shed 2 bases, and the junction held 7 bases outside the gene matches. This CDR3 region has 16 residues. CDR3 sequence: CASSPGTSGWQETQYF. The CDR3 coding sequence is TGTGCCAGCAGTCCCGGGACTAGCGGTTGGCAAGAGACCCAGTACTTC.

The DNA for the CDR3 is TGTGCCAGCAGCCAAGATAGGGGAGGGGCTGGGGCCAACGTCCTGACTTTC. Protein sequence: CASSQDRGGAGANVLTF. The chain uses TRBV3-1 (or the pseudogene TRBV3-2) and TRBJ2-6, with TRBD2 identical over 7 bases. Germline lookup yields CDR1 LGHDT and CDR2 YNNKEL (reference sequence). The V gene end was trimmed by 0 bases and the J gene end by 2 bases; junction bases not matched to a gene: 4. This CDR3 spans 17 amino acids.

This chain connects TRBV29-1 to TRBJ2-1; 8 bases match TRBD2. J was trimmed by 0 bases and V by 5 bases; bases with no gene match: 6. This CDR3 is built from 15 residues. CDR1 is SQVTM, CDR2 ANQGSEA, per germline. The CDR3 DNA reads TGCAGCGTTAACAGCGGGGGATTCTCCTACAATGAGCAGTTCTTC. Translated: CSVNSGGFSYNEQFF.

The chain joins TRBV27 to TRBJ2-4; 9 bases fit TRBD1. The germline gives CDR1 MNHEY, CDR2 SMNVEV (reference sequence). V was clipped by 6 bases and J by 7 bases; unmatched bases: 7. The CDR3 is 14 residues long. CDR3 region: CASRKQGAGNIQYF. CDR3 nucleotide sequence: TGTGCCAGCAGGAAACAGGGGGCGGGGAACATTCAGTACTTC.

The chain recombines TRBV5-1 with TRBJ2-2, with TRBD2 matching over 10 bases. The CDR3 is 19 amino acids. V shed 2 bases, J shed 1 base, and the junction held 11 bases outside the gene matches. Germline V gene data show CDR1 as SGHRS and CDR2 as YFSETQ. CDR3 DNA sequence: TGCGCCAGCAGCTTCGTCCTCGGTAGCGGGGGGTTGAACACCGGGGAGCTGTTTTTT. Amino acid sequence: CASSFVLGSGGLNTGELFF.

This CDR3 is CASSQDKGGPAALTDTQYF. CDR3 coding DNA: TGTGCCAGCAGCCAAGATAAGGGAGGACCAGCCGCCCTCACAGATACGCAGTATTTT. The chain couples TRBV3-1 (or the pseudogene TRBV3-2) to TRBJ2-3; a possible D gene is TRBD2 (6 bases). Trimming cost V 0 bases and J 2 bases, with 21 bases left between them. The CDR3 is 19 amino acids. Germline CDR1 and CDR2: LGHDT and YNNKEL (reference sequence).

The rearrangement joins TRBV6-5 to TRBJ1-6, with a tentative D call TRBD1 (5 bases). The CDR3 is 14 amino acids. V shed 4 bases and J shed 6 bases, with 10 bases lying between them. From germline, CDR1 is MNHEY and CDR2 SVGAGI. The CDR3: CASSSREGNSPLHF. CDR3 DNA: TGTGCCAGCAGTTCCAGGGAAGGTAATTCACCCCTCCACTTT.

CDR3 in amino acids: CSASAGSQPQHF. CDR3 coding DNA: TGCAGTGCTAGTGCAGGGTCTCAGCCCCAGCATTTT. The rearrangement joins TRBV20-1 to TRBJ1-5; maybe TRBD1 (5 bases). The germline V and J ends were trimmed by 3 bases and 6 bases, with 9 bases remaining between them. Germline-derived CDR1 and CDR2 are DFQATT and SNEGSKA (reference sequence). This CDR3 is 12 amino acids long.